The clone carrying this T cell receptor (beta chain) has more than one count but fewer than ten. Its antigen is undetermined. The data derive from a study of Tregs in tolerant kidney transplant recipients. Whole-study context: Recipient Tregs were stimulated with donor B cells plus IL-2 for 15 to 20 days. Activated donor B cells came from roughly ten-day culture on CD40L 3T3 cells. Study-level findings and limits: The small number of patients limits these findings pending further validation. Changing PCR primers prevented nucleotide comparison between some patients' samples.

The CDR3 totals 15 residues. The germline V gene has CDR1 SGHNT and CDR2 YENEEA. Trimming removed 3 bases at V and 2 bases at J, with 14 bases between. Here immunoSEQ multiplex PCR was the method, and the copy in TCRdb shows in-frame clones only, minus some. Among approximately 11,000 clones listed, around 90% were seen once. This rearrangement joins TRBV11-3 to TRBJ2-7; D is possibly TRBD2 (6 bases). Here the sequenced sample was Tregs from blood cultured with allogeneic cells, taken before the transplant. The clonotype originates from a human patient who received a combined kidney and bone marrow transplant. CDR3 DNA sequence: TGTGCCAGCAGCTTGGTCGGAGGGGCTACCTACGAGCAGTACTTC. Amino acid sequence: CASSLVGGATYEQYF.